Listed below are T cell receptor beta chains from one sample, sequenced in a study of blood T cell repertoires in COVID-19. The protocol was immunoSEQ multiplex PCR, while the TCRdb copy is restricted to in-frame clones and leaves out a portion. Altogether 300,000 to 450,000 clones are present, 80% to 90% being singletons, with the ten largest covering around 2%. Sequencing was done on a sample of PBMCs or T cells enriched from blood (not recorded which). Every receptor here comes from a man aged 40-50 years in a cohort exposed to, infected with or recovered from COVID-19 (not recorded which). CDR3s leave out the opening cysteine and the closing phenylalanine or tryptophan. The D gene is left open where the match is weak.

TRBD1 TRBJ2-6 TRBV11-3 APGGTGANVLT
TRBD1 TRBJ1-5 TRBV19 ASSIDGTGGQPQH
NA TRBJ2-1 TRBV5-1 ASRTNFDNEQF
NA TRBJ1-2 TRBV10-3 AIRNTEFYT
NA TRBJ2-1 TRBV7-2 ASSFRAQSYNEQF
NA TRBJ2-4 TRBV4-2 ASSQDRGRAKNIQY
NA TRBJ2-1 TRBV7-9 ASSSLIWAGYNEQF
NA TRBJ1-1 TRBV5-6 ASSHSPGGTEAF
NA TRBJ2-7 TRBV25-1 ASSGPWAGDEQY
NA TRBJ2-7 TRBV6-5 ASSRLDPGRYEQY
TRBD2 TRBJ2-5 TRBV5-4 ASSLGLAGGTQY
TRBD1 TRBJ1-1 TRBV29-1 SVRSPGQGVEAF